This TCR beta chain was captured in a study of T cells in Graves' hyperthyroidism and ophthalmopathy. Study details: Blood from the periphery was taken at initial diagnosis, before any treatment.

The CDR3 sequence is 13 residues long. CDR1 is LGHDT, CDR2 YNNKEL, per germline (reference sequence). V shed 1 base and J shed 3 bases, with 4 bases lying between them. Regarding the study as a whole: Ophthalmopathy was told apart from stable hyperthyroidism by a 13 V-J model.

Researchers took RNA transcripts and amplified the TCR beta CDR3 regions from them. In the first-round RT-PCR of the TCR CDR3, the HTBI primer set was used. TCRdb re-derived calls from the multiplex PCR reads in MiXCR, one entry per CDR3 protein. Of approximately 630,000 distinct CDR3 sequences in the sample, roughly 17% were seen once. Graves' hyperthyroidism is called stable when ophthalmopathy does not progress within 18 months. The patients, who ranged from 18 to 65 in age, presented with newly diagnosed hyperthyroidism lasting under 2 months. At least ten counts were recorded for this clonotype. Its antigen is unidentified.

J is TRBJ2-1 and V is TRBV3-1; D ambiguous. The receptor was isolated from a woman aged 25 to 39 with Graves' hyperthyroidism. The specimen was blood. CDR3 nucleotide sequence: TGTGCCAGCAGCCAAGGGGGCTACAATGAGCAGTTCTTC. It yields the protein CASSQGGYNEQFF.